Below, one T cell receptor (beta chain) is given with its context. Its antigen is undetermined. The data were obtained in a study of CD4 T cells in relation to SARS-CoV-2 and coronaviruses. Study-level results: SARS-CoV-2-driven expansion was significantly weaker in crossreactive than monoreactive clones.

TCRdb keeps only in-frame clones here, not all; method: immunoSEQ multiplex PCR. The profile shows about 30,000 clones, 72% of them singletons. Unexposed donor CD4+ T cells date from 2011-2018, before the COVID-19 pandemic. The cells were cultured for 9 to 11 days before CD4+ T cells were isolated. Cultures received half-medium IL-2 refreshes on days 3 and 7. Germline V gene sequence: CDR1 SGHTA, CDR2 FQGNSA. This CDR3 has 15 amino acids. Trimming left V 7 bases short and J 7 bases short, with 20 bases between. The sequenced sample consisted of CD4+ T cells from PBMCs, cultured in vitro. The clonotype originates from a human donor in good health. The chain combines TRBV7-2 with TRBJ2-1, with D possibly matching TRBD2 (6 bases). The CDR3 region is CASIVGGNLVNEQFF. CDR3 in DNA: TGTGCCAGCATCGTGGGGGGTAACCTGGTGAATGAGCAGTTCTTC.